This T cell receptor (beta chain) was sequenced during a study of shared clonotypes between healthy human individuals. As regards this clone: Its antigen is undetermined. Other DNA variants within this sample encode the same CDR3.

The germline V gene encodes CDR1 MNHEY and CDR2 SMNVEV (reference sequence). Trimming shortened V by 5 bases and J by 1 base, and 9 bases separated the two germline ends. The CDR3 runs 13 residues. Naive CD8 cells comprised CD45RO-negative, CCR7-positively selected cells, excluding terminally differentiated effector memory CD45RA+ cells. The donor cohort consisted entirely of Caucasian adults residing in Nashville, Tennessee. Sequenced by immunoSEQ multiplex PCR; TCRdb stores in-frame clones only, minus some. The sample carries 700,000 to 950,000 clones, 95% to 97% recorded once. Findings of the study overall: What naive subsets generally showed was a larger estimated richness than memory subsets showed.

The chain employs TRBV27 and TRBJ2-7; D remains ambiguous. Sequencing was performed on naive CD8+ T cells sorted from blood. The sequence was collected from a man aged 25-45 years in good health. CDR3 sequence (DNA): TGTGCCAGCAGTCCGGGTAGATCCTACGAGCAGTACTTC. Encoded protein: CASSPGRSYEQYF.